This T cell receptor (beta chain) was recorded in a study of regulatory T cells in long-lasting Graves disease (dated by TCRdb to the early 2020s). Looking at the study overall: Newly diagnosed Graves' disease patients had taken antithyroid drugs for less than 3 months. This study used TCR sequencing and RNA sequencing of peripheral blood to compare persistent Graves' disease patients against newly diagnosed Graves' disease patients. The study was conducted in China and was registered as a clinical trial. A total of around 35 samples underwent TCR sequencing: around 13 from persistent and roughly 20 from newly diagnosed Graves' disease patients.

The time point label corresponds to: newly diagnosed GD, antithyroid drugs for less than 3 months. RNA was extracted from PBMCs in TRIzol for both TCR sequencing and RNA sequencing. Graves' disease was diagnosed according to American Thyroid Association guidelines. Patients for the study were recruited at an endocrinology department in Xi'an, China. Each patient gave 7 to 9.5 milliliters of peripheral blood, collected in an EDTA anticoagulant tube. Ficoll Paque Plus density gradient separation was used to isolate PBMCs, and no further T cell sorting was performed. An Agilent 2100 Bioanalyzer and agarose gel were used to check RNA quality, and a NanoDrop 2000 was used to measure RNA concentration. This clonotype was counted many times. The antigen this receptor binds is unknown. No qualities accompany the bases; no much larger clone lies one base away. The trim is 5 bases for V and 3 bases for J, with a gap of 11 bases between the germline ends. Spanning cysteine to phenylalanine, the CDR3 consists of 14 amino acids. CDR3 DNA is the only sequence kept; it has 42 bases, read in frame from the first base. CDR1 SGHRS and CDR2 YFSETQ are derived from the germline V gene.

Library preparation employed multiplex PCR. Sequencing was performed on an Illumina HiSeq 4000. iRepertoire HTBI primers and Arm-PCR amplification of CDR3 regions were used to construct TCR beta libraries. Gel purification was performed on PCR products prior to sequencing. Per the authors' processing: A total of 62 TRBV and 14 TRBJ segments were identified across samples and were used for gene usage analysis of CDR3 amino acid clonotypes. COPE and FqMerger were used to merge filtered high-quality paired reads into contigs. Contigs were aligned with BLAST to IMGT TRBV, TRBD and TRBJ reference genes, and CDR3 was defined per IMGT. Any clonotype with a frequency above 0.1% was counted as a highly expanded clone. Repertoire diversity was measured by Shannon entropy, and V-J evenness by the Gini coefficient. A clonotype was considered public if more than one individual shared it. The public reads were reanalyzed by TCRdb: fastp trimming at Q25, MiXCR alignment, in-frame beta chains only. Each CDR3 protein gets just one entry, which takes the most common genes and DNA from the rows behind it. The V and J calls and clone size come from TCRdb's table, not from the authors' own analysis. The table for this sample lists 400,000 to 550,000 distinct CDR3 sequences; around 17% of them were counted only once. The biggest ten clones account for approximately 12% of the sample.

What the study reported, not specific to this receptor: Only the TCR beta chain was sequenced and analyzed. The small sample size was acknowledged by the authors as a limitation that may reduce accuracy. Persistent disease showed preferential use of TRBV28, TRBJ1-2 and TRBJ2-5, whereas newly diagnosed disease favored TRBV20-1 and TRBJ2-1. A larger number of public clonotypes was shared among persistent patients (fewer than 3,000) than among newly diagnosed patients (roughly 1,000). Compared with newly diagnosed patients, persistent Graves' disease patients had lower TCR Shannon entropy and fewer highly expanded clones, which suggests clonal expansion. The study examined only peripheral blood because the primary lesion, thyroid tissue, could not be accessed.

Another study also made use of these data, one on T cells in Graves' hyperthyroidism and ophthalmopathy. Per the second study: Stable Graves' hyperthyroidism was defined as the absence of progression to ophthalmopathy over 18 months of follow-up. Hyperthyroidism patients were newly diagnosed, had a disease duration of under 2 months, and were aged 18 to 65 years. Any patient with an uncontrolled infection, another autoimmune disease, pregnancy or lactation was excluded. Diagnoses were established on the basis of clinical symptoms, serum thyroxine and TRAb, thyroid ultrasound, and orbital computed tomography. The first round of RT-PCR for the TCR CDR3 was performed with the HTBI primer set and the Qiagen OneStep RT-PCR kit. Most expanded thyroid clonotypes (frequency above 0.001) were also detected in blood, a finding suggesting that blood repertoires may reflect thyroid immune responses. Ophthalmopathy was separated from stable hyperthyroidism by a 13 V-J signature model, with approximately 86% sensitivity and roughly 81% specificity obtained in cross-validation and 80%/75% obtained in testing. In validation, the model predicted progression to ophthalmopathy with 60% to 71% sensitivity and roughly 72% specificity, a median of approximately 6.7 months before onset. To identify TCR V-J signatures that set the groups apart, the researchers used a discovery cohort of 100 patients, made up of 43 with Graves' ophthalmopathy and 57 with stable Graves' hyperthyroidism. Prospective prediction of ophthalmopathy was tested in an independent validation cohort consisting of roughly 20 hyperthyroidism patients and more than 15 patients who later progressed to ophthalmopathy. The 95 to 100 discovery patients were randomly divided into training and test sets at a 7:3 ratio. Thyroid tissue and blood T-cell repertoires from about six Graves' hyperthyroidism patients were also compared in the study. Once sampling was done, hyperthyroidism patients were given methimazole at a starting dose of 30 mg daily, whereas ophthalmopathy patients were given high-dose intravenous methylprednisolone. A second multiplex PCR round built the libraries, followed by size selection and purification. The libraries were sequenced on an Illumina HiSeq2000 using paired-end 100 bp reads. SOAPnuke was used to process the raw data, with reads discarded if the reads contained adapters or uncalled bases, had a mean Phred below 15, or lacked an exact constant-primer or identifier match. COPE v1.2.5 was used to merge high-quality paired reads, and clonotypes were defined as unique nucleotide sequences. MiTCR v1.1 was used to align the clonotypes against IMGT TRBV, TRBD and TRBJ reference segments. Analysis was restricted to V-J combinations with a frequency above 0.0001, which covered 99.2% of repertoires. The TCS score was defined as F50 (clonal expansion) divided by E x V (chaos), with BLOSUM62-based TCRdist calculated between CDR3 peptides within each V-J. Welch's t-statistics and random forest reduced around 550 V-J features to 13, which were used in a naive Bayes classifier (R e1071). Sample size was not statistically predetermined, and blinding of investigators to group allocation was not performed. The paper describes TCR Vbeta CDR3 sequencing of 140 or so peripheral blood samples, made up of 43 ophthalmopathy patients, approximately 73 hyperthyroidism patients and 17 progressor patients.

The specimen was peripheral blood mononuclear cells (PBMCs), collected at new diagnosis, from a patient treated with antithyroid drugs. In this chain, TRBV5-1 is recombined with TRBJ2-2, with TRBD2 tentatively as D gene (7 bases match). This sequence originates from a woman in her thirties with Graves disease. Donor details come from another sample of the same person, matched by shared clones. The bases are TGCGCCAGCAGAAGAGGGGGGGACACCGGGGAGCTGTTTTTT. Its translation reads: CASRRGGDTGELFF.